These T cell receptor beta chains were read from a single sample in a study of T cells after yellow fever vaccination. TCRdb used MiXCR to reprocess the 5' RACE reads, holding one entry per CDR3 protein. The table includes hundreds of thousands of distinct CDR3 sequences, roughly 8.7% detected once. The source was PBMCs, collected on the day of the first yellow fever vaccination. The receptors here all came from a man aged 18 to 35 who received the YFV17D yellow fever vaccine. CDR3s include the opening cysteine and the closing phenylalanine or tryptophan. The D gene is left open where the match is weak. Some rows mark clone size as missing; the rest say once, few, many or name a class of expanded clone.

>-|TRBV7-8|-|TRBJ2-5|17
CASSSPLRDRGGETQYF
TGTGCCAGCAGCTCCCCCCTTCGGGATAGAGGGGGAGAGACCCAGTACTTC
>-|TRBV11-3|-|TRBJ2-1|13
CASSSTLSGGPFF
TGTGCCAGCAGCTCTACGCTGAGCGGAGGTCCGTTCTTC
>few|TRBV7-2|-|TRBJ2-2|14
CASSSLGAPGELFF
TGTGCCAGCAGCTCATTGGGGGCCCCCGGGGAGCTGTTTTTT
>-|TRBV7-9|-|TRBJ2-7|14
CASSQGGYSYEQYF
TGTGCCAGCAGCCAGGGGGGCTACTCCTACGAGCAGTACTTC
>few|TRBV3-1|-|TRBJ2-7|15
CASSALDGRSGEQYF
TGTGCCAGCAGCGCGCTGGACGGGAGATCGGGCGAGCAGTACTTC
>few|TRBV4-2|-|TRBJ2-5|13
CASSQSMGETQYF
TGTGCCAGCAGCCAATCCATGGGGGAGACCCAGTACTTC
>few|TRBV2|-|TRBJ1-4|14
CASSPARDRILLFF
TGTGCCAGCAGTCCCGCCCGAGACAGAATCTTACTGTTTTTT
>-|TRBV20-1|-|TRBJ2-7|12
CSASSLGYEQYF
TGCAGTGCTAGTTCCCTGGGTTACGAGCAGTACTTC
>few|TRBV4-3|-|TRBJ2-7|14
CASSQGTALYEQYF
TGCGCCAGCAGCCAAGGGACAGCTCTGTACGAGCAGTACTTC
>-|TRBV6-1|TRBD1|TRBJ2-1|16
CASSGFTGGPYNEQFF
TGTGCCAGCAGCGGGTTTACAGGGGGTCCCTACAATGAGCAGTTCTTC
>-|TRBV7-9|-|TRBJ2-2|14
CASSLGRDTGELFF
TGTGCCAGCAGCTTAGGCAGGGACACCGGGGAGCTGTTTTTT